This T cell receptor (beta chain) was obtained from a study of cytomegalovirus exposure and HLA in healthy donors. Regarding the study as a whole: TCR beta V- and J-gene trimming, according to a later analysis, was linked to a missense DCLRE1C variant. Reportedly, TCR beta sequences accurately predicted HLA-A and HLA-B alleles in most subjects. Most TCR sequences were uncommon, yet certain public TCRs appeared in many donors.

Every donor was a healthy person donating bone marrow. The PCR employed 60 Vbeta primers together with 13 Jbeta primers. The table came from immunoSEQ multiplex PCR; TCRdb's copy has only in-frame clones and leaves some out. The sample carries more than 120,000 clones, about four fifths recorded once. The V and J ends lost 2 bases and 4 bases respectively, with 18 bases between them. The CDR3 contains 16 residues. The germline V gene has CDR1 GTSNPN and CDR2 SVGIG (reference sequence). About this clone itself: Antigen unknown.

This clonotype originated in a middle-aged woman in good health and CMV-seropositive. V and J are TRBV30 and TRBJ2-1; possibly TRBD1 for D (8 bases). The sequenced material came from PBMCs. The CDR3 DNA reads TGTGCCTGGAGTTTTACAGGGGGGAGGGGGTACAATGAGCAGTTCTTC. It yields the protein CAWSFTGGRGYNEQFF.